The T cell receptor (beta chain) under discussion was sequenced for a study of T cells in Graves' hyperthyroidism and ophthalmopathy. Hyperthyroidism patients were newly diagnosed, had disease duration under 2 months, and were aged 18 to 65 years. Patients having uncontrolled infection, another autoimmune disease, pregnancy or lactation were not included. The germline gives CDR1 ENHRY, CDR2 SYGVKD. The CDR3 length is 13 residues. V lost 6 bases to trimming and J lost 7 bases, with 15 bases between them. RNA transcripts were the template for amplifying TCR beta CDR3 regions. When the TCR CDR3 underwent first-round RT-PCR, the HTBI primer set was used. TCRdb reanalysed the multiplex PCR reads using MiXCR and keeps one entry per CDR3 protein. The profile shows around 500,000 distinct CDR3 sequences, approximately 15% of them singletons.

The sequencing input was blood. The sequence came from a woman in her forties with Graves' hyperthyroidism. The J gene is TRBJ1-2, the V gene TRBV10-3; TRBD1 might be the D (5 bases). The CDR3 coding sequence is TGTGCCATCAGGGGGGTCGGTAGCGGTGGCTACACCTTC. This translates into CAIRGVGSGGYTF.